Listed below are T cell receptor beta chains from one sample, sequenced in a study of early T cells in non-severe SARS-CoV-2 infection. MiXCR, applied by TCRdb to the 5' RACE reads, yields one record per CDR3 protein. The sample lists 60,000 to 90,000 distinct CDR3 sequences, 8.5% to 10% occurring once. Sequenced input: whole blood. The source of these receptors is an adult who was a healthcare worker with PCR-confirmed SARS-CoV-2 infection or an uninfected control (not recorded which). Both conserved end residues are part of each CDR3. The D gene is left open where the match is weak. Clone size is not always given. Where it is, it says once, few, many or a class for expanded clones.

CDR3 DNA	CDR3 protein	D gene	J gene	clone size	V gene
TGTGCCAGTAGATCTAGCGGGGCCTTATACAATGAGCTGTTCTTC	CASRSSGALYNELFF	TRBD2	TRBJ2-1	.	TRBV19
TGTGCCAGCAGCTTGGGGGGGCCCGGCAACTATGGCTACACCTTC	CASSLGGPGNYGYTF	.	TRBJ1-2	many	TRBV5-4
TGCGCCAGCAGCGACCCCCGCAGCGGGAGGGGGGCCCTAAGCCCCTATGAGCAGTTCTTC	CASSDPRSGRGALSPYEQFF	TRBD2	TRBJ2-1	many	TRBV5-1
TGTGCCATCAGTCAGGGCCCAGATACGCAGTATTTT	CAISQGPDTQYF	.	TRBJ2-3	many	TRBV10-3
TGTGCCAGCAGTTTGCCGGACAGGTACATTCAGTACTTC	CASSLPDRYIQYF	TRBD1	TRBJ2-4	many	TRBV28
TGTGCCAGCAGCTTAGAGGGTTACGAGCAGTACTTC	CASSLEGYEQYF	.	TRBJ2-7	.	TRBV5-5
TGTGCCATCAGTGACAGCTACGAGCAGTACTTC	CAISDSYEQYF	.	TRBJ2-7	few	TRBV10-3
TGTGCCAGCAGTTGGACTCCGCTCTCCTACAATGAGCAGTTCTTC	CASSWTPLSYNEQFF	.	TRBJ2-1	few	TRBV27
TGCAGTGCTATTCGACGACGGGGACAGGCCTCAAAGGAAGCTTTCTTT	CSAIRRRGQASKEAFF	TRBD1	TRBJ1-1	many	TRBV20-1
TGTGCCAGCAGGGACTCGGATGCCCAGCATTTT	CASRDSDAQHF	.	TRBJ1-5	many	TRBV2
TGCAGTGCCGGACTAGCGGGAGGTCGCGCCGGGGAGCTGTTTTTT	CSAGLAGGRAGELFF	TRBD2	TRBJ2-2	.	TRBV20-1
TGCAGTGCTAAGACTGAGCAGTTCTTC	CSAKTEQFF	.	TRBJ2-1	few	TRBV20-1
TGTGCCAGCAGCGAAGAAATGACTGGACCGAACACCGGGGAGCTGTTTTTT	CASSEEMTGPNTGELFF	.	TRBJ2-2	many	TRBV11-2
TGTGCCAGCAGCTTAGCTATGGGCCCTAATAGCGCTAATGAAAAACTGTTTTTT	CASSLAMGPNSANEKLFF	.	TRBJ1-4	many	TRBV7-2
TGTGCCAGCAGTTTTTTCGGAGGTGAAGCTTTCTTT	CASSFFGGEAFF	.	TRBJ1-1	many	TRBV12-3/TRBV12-4
TGTGCCACCAGCTCTACCTCCCCGGGACAGTCCACAGATACGCAGTATTTT	CATSSTSPGQSTDTQYF	TRBD1	TRBJ2-3	few	TRBV15
TGTGCCAGCAGCTCCGGACCGGGACGGGGGTACGAGCAGTACTTC	CASSSGPGRGYEQYF	.	TRBJ2-7	many	TRBV7-8
TGTGCCAGCAGCCTCGGACTAGCCTACAATGAGCAGTTCTTC	CASSLGLAYNEQFF	TRBD2	TRBJ2-1	many	TRBV7-3
TGCAGCGTGCTCCCGACAGCGGGGGCGACCCAGTACTTC	CSVLPTAGATQYF	TRBD2	TRBJ2-5	few	TRBV29-1
TGTGCCAGCGGAAGGAAGGGACAGGGCTTCACTGAAGCTTTCTTT	CASGRKGQGFTEAFF	TRBD1	TRBJ1-1	few	TRBV5-5
TGTGCCAGCACCGGACTAGCGGTCCGTTGGGAGCAGTACTTC	CASTGLAVRWEQYF	TRBD2	TRBJ2-7	many	TRBV6-1
TGTGCCAGCAGAAGCACAAATCAAGATACGCAGTATTTT	CASRSTNQDTQYF	.	TRBJ2-3	many	TRBV27
TGCAGCGTTAGGGACAGAGAAACCCACACTGAAGCTTTCTTT	CSVRDRETHTEAFF	TRBD1	TRBJ1-1	many	TRBV29-1
TGCAGTGCTAGGGACAGGGAACACGAGCAGTACTTC	CSARDREHEQYF	TRBD1	TRBJ2-7	many	TRBV29-1
TGTGCCAGCAGTCAACAGGGTCCAAGAGAGACCCAGTACTTC	CASSQQGPRETQYF	.	TRBJ2-5	few	TRBV2
TGTGCCAGCAGTGACCCGGGACAGGGGGAGTTCTTC	CASSDPGQGEFF	TRBD1	TRBJ2-1	many	TRBV6-1
TGTGCCAGCAGCTCACTAGCGGGATCAGATACGCAGTATTTT	CASSSLAGSDTQYF	TRBD2	TRBJ2-3	.	TRBV14
TGTGCCAGCAGCCGTCCCTCTACGGGAGCGGGTTACGAGCAGTACTTC	CASSRPSTGAGYEQYF	.	TRBJ2-7	.	TRBV28
TGTGCCAGCAGCCGAGCTAGGAGTTCAACTAATGAAAAACTGTTTTTT	CASSRARSSTNEKLFF	.	TRBJ1-4	.	TRBV7-9